The 7 T cell receptor beta chains in this list originate from one sample, sequenced in a study of identical twins. TCRdb re-derived calls from the 5' RACE reads in MiXCR, one entry per CDR3 protein. The sample consists of around 1.7 million distinct CDR3 sequences, 25% to 35% of them appearing once. Sequencing was performed on cord blood. The receptors derive from a newborn girl in good health.

This clonotype was seen only once. This chain uses TRBV24-1 with TRBJ2-1; D unresolved. Germline V gene data show CDR1 as KGHDR and CDR2 as SFDVKD. The V end was cut by 0 bases, the J end by 5 bases, with 4 bases between. This CDR3 has 13 amino acids. The chain's CDR3 is CATSDLWDNEQFF. The CDR3 bases are TGTGCCACCAGTGATTTGTGGGACAATGAGCAGTTCTTC.

This clonotype was counted a few times. The rearrangement uses TRBV4-1 and TRBJ1-2, with D hard to call. This CDR3 region has 16 residues. Germline V gene lookup returns CDR1 MGHRA and CDR2 YSYEKL. The V gene lost 4 bases and the J gene lost 1 base, with 16 bases spanning the gap. The CDR3 DNA is TGCGCCAGCAGCCCAGCATACCGGGATCTTAACTATGGCTACACCTTC. Its protein is CASSPAYRDLNYGYTF.

In this sample, this clonotype turned up a few times. The chain has TRBV3-1 and TRBJ2-2, with TRBD2 matching 8 bases. The CDR3 is 16 amino acids. V gave up 1 base and J gave up 4 bases; unmatched junction bases: 5. Germline loops: CDR1 LGHDT, CDR2 YNNKEL (reference sequence). CDR3 amino acids: CASSQGGTSATGELFF. DNA of the CDR3: TGTGCCAGCAGCCAAGGGGGGACTAGTGCCACCGGGGAGCTGTTTTTT.

This clonotype was seen a handful of times. This sequence joins TRBV5-1 and TRBJ2-3; D gene uncertain. V lost 3 bases, J lost 2 bases, and 10 bases lay in between. CDR1 SGHRS and CDR2 YFSETQ come from the germline V gene. The CDR3 consists of 14 residues. The CDR3 spells CASSSSEVTDTQYF. CDR3 DNA sequence: TGCGCCAGCAGCTCTTCTGAGGTCACAGATACGCAGTATTTT. The full variable domain, its missing parts supplied by reference TRBV5-1 and TRBJ2-3, is KAGVTQTPRYLIKTRGQQVTLSCSPISGHRSVSWYQQTPGQGLQFLFEYFSETQRNKGNFPGRFSGRQFSNSRSEMNVSTLELGDSALYLCASSSSEVTDTQYFGPGTRLTVL.

The rearrangement joins TRBV6-5 to TRBJ1-6; no firm D call. Germline CDR1 is MNHEY and CDR2 is SVGAGI. The CDR3 runs to 15 residues. Trimming cost V 2 bases and J 7 bases, with 12 bases left between them. This chain's CDR3 is CASSYSRADNSPLHF. CDR3 DNA sequence: TGTGCCAGCAGTTACAGCCGGGCAGACAATTCACCCCTCCACTTT.

This clonotype has more than one count but fewer than ten. The rearrangement uses TRBV4-1 and TRBJ2-1, with 13 nucleotides matching TRBD2. CDR1 MGHRA and CDR2 YSYEKL come from the germline V gene. The CDR3 covers 18 residues. Trimming cost V 1 base and J 0 bases; bases outside gene matches: 3. CDR3 amino acids: CASSQGTSGGPSYNEQFF. The DNA of the CDR3 is TGCGCCAGCAGCCAAGGGACTAGCGGGGGCCCCTCCTACAATGAGCAGTTCTTC.

The chain links TRBV6-5 to TRBJ2-3; 9 nucleotides align to TRBD2. Germline V gene data show CDR1 as MNHEY and CDR2 as SVGAGI. CDR3 length: 13 amino acids. The V gene end was trimmed by 0 bases and the J gene end by 9 bases; junction bases not matched to a gene: 1. The CDR3 DNA sequence: TGTGCCAGCAGTTACTCTCTAGCGGGGACGCAGTATTTT. The encoded protein is CASSYSLAGTQYF.